The text below deals with one TCR beta chain. What it binds is unknown. The method was immunoSEQ multiplex PCR; TCRdb's version includes in-frame clones alone and lacks a portion of them. The table records 150,000 to 200,000 clones, about nine tenths of them present only once. This specimen comes from a study of T cell responses to AZD1222 COVID-19 vaccine. Study-wide findings and caveats: There were repertoire samples only from the period after the peak T cell response. In the spike-specific TCR repertoire, nearly half reportedly target unmutated variant regions. Dominant CD4 TCR responses targeted spike regions 160-218 and 743-854.

The CDR3 consists of 16 residues. Per germline, CDR1 SGHVS and CDR2 FQNEAQ. V lost 5 bases, J lost 3 bases, and 9 bases stayed unmatched. The chain links TRBV7-8 to TRBJ1-3; 8 nucleotides agree with TRBD1. This TCR was recovered from an adult who received the AZD1222 COVID-19 vaccine. The sequencing here drew on peripheral blood, taken 28 days after the second AZD1222 dose. The DNA for the CDR3 is TGTGCCAGCAGCCGAGTAATCAGGGGGCTTGGAAACACCATATATTTT. Translating it yields CASSRVIRGLGNTIYF.